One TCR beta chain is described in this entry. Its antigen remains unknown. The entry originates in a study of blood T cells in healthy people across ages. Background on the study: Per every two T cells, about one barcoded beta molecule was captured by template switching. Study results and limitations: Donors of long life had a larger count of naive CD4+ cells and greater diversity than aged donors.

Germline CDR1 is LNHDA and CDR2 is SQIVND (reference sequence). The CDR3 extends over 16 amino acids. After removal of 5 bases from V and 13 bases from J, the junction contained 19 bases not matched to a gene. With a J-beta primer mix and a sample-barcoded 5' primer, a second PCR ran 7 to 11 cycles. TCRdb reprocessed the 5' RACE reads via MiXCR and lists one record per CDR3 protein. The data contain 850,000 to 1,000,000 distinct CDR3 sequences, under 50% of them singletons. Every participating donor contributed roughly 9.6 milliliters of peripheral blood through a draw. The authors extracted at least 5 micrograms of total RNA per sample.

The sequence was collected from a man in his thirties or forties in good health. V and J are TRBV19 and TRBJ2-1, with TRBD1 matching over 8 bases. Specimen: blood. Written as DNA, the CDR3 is TGTGCCAGTAGTGCGGGCCCTGGACAGGGCCAAGAGACCCAGTTCTTC. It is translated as CASSAGPGQGQETQFF.